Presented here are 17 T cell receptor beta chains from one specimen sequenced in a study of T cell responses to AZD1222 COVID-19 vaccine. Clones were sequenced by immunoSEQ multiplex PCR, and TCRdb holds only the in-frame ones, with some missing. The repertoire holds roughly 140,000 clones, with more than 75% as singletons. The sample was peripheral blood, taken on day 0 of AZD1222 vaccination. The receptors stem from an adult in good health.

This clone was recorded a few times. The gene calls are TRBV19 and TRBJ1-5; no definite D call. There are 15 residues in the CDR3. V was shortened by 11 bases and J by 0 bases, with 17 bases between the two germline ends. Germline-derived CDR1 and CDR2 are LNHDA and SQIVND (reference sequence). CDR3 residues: CAAGPGGDSNQPQHF. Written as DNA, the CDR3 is TGTGCCGCCGGCCCCGGCGGTGATAGCAATCAGCCCCAGCATTTT.

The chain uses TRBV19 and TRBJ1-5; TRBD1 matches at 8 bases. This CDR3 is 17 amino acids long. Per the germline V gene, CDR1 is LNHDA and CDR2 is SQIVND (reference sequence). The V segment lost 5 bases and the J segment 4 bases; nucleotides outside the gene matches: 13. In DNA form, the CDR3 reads TGTGCCAGTAGTGAGTGGACCACAGGGGGTACAAATCAGCCCCAGCATTTT. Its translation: CASSEWTTGGTNQPQHF.

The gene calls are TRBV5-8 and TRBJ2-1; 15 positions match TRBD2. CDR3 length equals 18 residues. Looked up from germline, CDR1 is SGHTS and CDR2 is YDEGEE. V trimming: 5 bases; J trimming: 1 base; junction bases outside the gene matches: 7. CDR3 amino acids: CASRGLAGGLGSYNEQFF. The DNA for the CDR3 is TGTGCCAGCAGGGGACTAGCGGGAGGATTAGGTTCCTACAATGAGCAGTTCTTC. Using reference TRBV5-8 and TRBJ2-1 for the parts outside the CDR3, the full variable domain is EAGVTQSPTHLIKTRGQQATLRCSPISGHTSVYWYQQALGLGLQFLLWYDEGEERNRGNFPPRFSGRQFPNYSSELNVNALELEDSALYLCASRGLAGGLGSYNEQFFGPGTRLTVL.

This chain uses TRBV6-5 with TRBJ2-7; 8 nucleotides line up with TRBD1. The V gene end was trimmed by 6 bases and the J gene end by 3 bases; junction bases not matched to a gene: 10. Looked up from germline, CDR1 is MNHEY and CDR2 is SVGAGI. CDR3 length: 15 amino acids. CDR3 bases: TGTGCCAGCAGCCGAACCGGGACAGGAGACTACGAGCAGTACTTC. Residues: CASSRTGTGDYEQYF.

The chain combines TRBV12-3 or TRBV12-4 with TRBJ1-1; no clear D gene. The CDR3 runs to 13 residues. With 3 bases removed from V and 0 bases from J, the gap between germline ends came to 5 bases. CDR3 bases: TGTGCCAGCAGTTTCAATGTGAACACTGAAGCTTTCTTT. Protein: CASSFNVNTEAFF.

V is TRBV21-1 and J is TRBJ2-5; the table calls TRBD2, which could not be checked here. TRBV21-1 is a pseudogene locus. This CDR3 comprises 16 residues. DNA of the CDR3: TGTGCCAGCAGCAAAGCGTGGGCTAGCGGAGAAGAGACCCAGTACTTC. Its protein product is CASSKAWASGEETQYF.

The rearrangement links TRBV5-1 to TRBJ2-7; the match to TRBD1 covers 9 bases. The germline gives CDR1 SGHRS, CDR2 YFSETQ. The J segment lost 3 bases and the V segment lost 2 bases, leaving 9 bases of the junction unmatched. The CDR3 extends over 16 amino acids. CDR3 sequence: CASSFTRRDRDYEQYF. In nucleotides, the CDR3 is TGCGCCAGCAGCTTTACCCGGCGGGACAGGGACTACGAGCAGTACTTC.

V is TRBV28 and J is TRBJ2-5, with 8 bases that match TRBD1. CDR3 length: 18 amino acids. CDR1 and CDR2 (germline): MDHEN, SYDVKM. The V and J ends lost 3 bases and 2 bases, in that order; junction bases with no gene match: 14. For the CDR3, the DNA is TGTGCCAGCAGTTTGTTACAGTTGGGAGACAGGGGACAAGAGACCCAGTACTTC. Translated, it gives CASSLLQLGDRGQETQYF.

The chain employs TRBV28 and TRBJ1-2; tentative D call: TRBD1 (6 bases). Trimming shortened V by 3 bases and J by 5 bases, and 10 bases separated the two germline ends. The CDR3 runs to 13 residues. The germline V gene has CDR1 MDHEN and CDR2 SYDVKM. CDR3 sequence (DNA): TGTGCCAGCAGTTTGGGGGCCGGATATGGCTACACCTTC. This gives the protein CASSLGAGYGYTF.

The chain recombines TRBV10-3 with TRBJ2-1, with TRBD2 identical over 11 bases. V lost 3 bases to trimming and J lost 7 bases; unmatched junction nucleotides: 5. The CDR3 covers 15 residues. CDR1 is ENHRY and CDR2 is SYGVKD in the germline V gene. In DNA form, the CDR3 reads TGTGCCATCAGTGATAGCGGGAGGGTCAGGAATGAGCAGTTCTTC. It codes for CAISDSGRVRNEQFF.

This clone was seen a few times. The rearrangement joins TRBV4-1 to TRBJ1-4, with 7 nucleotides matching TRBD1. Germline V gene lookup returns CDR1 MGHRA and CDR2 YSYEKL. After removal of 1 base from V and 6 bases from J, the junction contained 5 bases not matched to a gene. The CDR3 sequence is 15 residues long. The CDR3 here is CASSQVSRGDEKLFF. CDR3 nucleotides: TGCGCCAGCAGCCAAGTTTCCAGGGGGGATGAAAAACTGTTTTTT.

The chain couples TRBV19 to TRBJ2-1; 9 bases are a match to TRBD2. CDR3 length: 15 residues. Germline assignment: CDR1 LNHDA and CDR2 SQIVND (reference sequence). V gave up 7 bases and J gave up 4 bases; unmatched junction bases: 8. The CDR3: CASTLGLAPYNEQFF. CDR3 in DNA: TGTGCCAGTACCTTAGGACTAGCGCCATACAATGAGCAGTTCTTC.

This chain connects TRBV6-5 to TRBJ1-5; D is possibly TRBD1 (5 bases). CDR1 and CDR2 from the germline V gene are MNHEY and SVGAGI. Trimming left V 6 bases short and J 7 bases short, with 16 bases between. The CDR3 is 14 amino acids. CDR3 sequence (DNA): TGTGCCAGCAGGTCCAGTACAGGTTCCCAGCCCCAGCATTTT. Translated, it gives CASRSSTGSQPQHF.

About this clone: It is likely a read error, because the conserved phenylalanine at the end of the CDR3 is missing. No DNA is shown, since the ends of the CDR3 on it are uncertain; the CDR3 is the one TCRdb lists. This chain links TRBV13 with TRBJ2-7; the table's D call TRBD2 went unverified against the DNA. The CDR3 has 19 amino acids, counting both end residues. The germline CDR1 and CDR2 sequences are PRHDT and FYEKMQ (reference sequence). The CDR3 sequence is CASSSMFSSPGLAGLHQSL.

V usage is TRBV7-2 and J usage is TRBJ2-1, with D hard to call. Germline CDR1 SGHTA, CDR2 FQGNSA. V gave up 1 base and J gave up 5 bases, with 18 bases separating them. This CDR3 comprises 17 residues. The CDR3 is CASSLVVAATGNNEQFF. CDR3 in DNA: TGTGCCAGCAGCTTAGTTGTGGCAGCAACGGGCAACAATGAGCAGTTCTTC.

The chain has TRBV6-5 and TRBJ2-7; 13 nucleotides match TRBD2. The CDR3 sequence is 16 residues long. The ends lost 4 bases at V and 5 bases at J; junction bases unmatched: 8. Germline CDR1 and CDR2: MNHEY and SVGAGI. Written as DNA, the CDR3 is TGTGCCAGCAGTTTCCTGACTAGCGGGAGGATAAACGAGCAGTACTTC. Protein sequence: CASSFLTSGRINEQYF.

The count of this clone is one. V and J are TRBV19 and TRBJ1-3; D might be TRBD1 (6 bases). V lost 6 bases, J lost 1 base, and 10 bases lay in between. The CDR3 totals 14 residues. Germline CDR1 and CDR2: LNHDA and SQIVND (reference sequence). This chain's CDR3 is CASSFTGSGNTIYF. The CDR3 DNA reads TGTGCCAGTAGCTTCACAGGGTCTGGAAACACCATATATTTT.